This is a list of T cell receptor beta chains from one sample in a study of T cells in Graves' hyperthyroidism and ophthalmopathy. MiXCR, run by TCRdb on the multiplex PCR reads, gives a single entry per CDR3 protein. The sample shows roughly 500,000 distinct CDR3 sequences, around a fifth of them seen only once. Sequenced: blood. The receptors were sampled from a woman aged 70 to 79 with Graves' ophthalmopathy. Both conserved end residues are part of each CDR3. The D gene is left open where the match is weak. Expanded clones are given a class, and other clones once, few, many or no size at all.

clone size | J gene | D gene | V gene | CDR3 DNA | CDR3 protein
many | TRBJ1-4 | NA | TRBV2 | TGTGCCAGCAGTGGAGAGAGGCGAACTAATGAAAAACTGTTTTTT | CASSGERRTNEKLFF
once | TRBJ2-3 | TRBD2 | TRBV13 | TGTGCCAGCCAGCTTCTGCTAGCGGGAGCAGGCACAGATACGCAGTATTTT | CASQLLLAGAGTDTQYF
few | TRBJ1-1 | NA | TRBV18 | TGTGCCAGCTCACCAAAGGGGGGGGACACTGAAGCTTTCTTT | CASSPKGGDTEAFF
NA | TRBJ1-2 | NA | TRBV28 | TGTGCCAGCAGTCCCGTTGCCCCCGGGGGTGGCTACACCTTC | CASSPVAPGGGYTF
NA | TRBJ1-1 | NA | TRBV3-1 | TGTGCCAGCGTGGGACTAACTGAAGCTTTCTTT | CASVGLTEAFF
many | TRBJ1-2 | NA | TRBV2 | TGTGCCAGCAGTGACAGGGCCAAGAGTCGGGGCTACACCTTC | CASSDRAKSRGYTF
many | TRBJ2-5 | NA | TRBV10-1 | TGCGCCAGCAGGGACAGCCCCGGAGAGACCCAGTACTTC | CASRDSPGETQYF
many | TRBJ1-1 | NA | TRBV2 | TGTGCCAGCAGTGAAATCCAGGAAGCTTTCTTT | CASSEIQEAFF
few | TRBJ1-2 | NA | TRBV12-3/TRBV12-4 | TGTGCCAGCAGTTTAGTACAGGACTATGGCTACACCTTC | CASSLVQDYGYTF
many | TRBJ2-2 | TRBD1 | TRBV2 | TGTGCCAGCAGCCCCGGGACAGGGGGTCTAACCGGGGAGCTGTTTTTT | CASSPGTGGLTGELFF
NA | TRBJ2-7 | NA | TRBV10-1 | TGCGCCAGCATGCCCGGGACCCCAGGAGGCGAGCAGTACTTC | CASMPGTPGGEQYF
NA | TRBJ2-1 | NA | TRBV20-1 | TGCAGTGCTAGAAGACACAGGGGGGGAGATTTATGGGAGCAGTTCTTC | CSARRHRGGDLWEQFF
NA | TRBJ2-1 | NA | TRBV6-5 | TGTGCCAGCAGTTACACGCAGCGTGAGCAGTTCTTC | CASSYTQREQFF
few | TRBJ1-5 | NA | TRBV12-5 | TGTGCTAGTAGGCAGGCGAGCAATCAGCCCCAGCATTTT | CASRQASNQPQHF
few | TRBJ2-1 | NA | TRBV5-1 | TGCGCCAGCAGCTTTCTGACTGGGCCCTCCGGGAATGAGCAGTTCTTC | CASSFLTGPSGNEQFF
few | TRBJ1-4 | NA | TRBV12-3/TRBV12-4 | TGTGCCAGCAGTTTATCGATCGTGAGGGAAAAACTGTTTTTT | CASSLSIVREKLFF
few | TRBJ1-1 | NA | TRBV20-1 | TGCAGTGCTAGAGAGAAGCTGGTGGGGAACACTGAAGCTTTCTTT | CSAREKLVGNTEAFF
NA | TRBJ2-1 | TRBD2 | TRBV5-1 | TGCACCAGCAGCTTCTCCGGCGGGAGCTCCTACAATGAGCAGTTCTTC | CTSSFSGGSSYNEQFF
NA | TRBJ2-7 | NA | TRBV19 | TGTGCCAGTAGGACCACGAGGGAGGACTACGAGCAGTACTTC | CASRTTREDYEQYF
few | TRBJ2-7 | TRBD2 | TRBV7-2 | TGTGCCAGCAGCTTAGTTCAGCGGGAGGTCTACGAGCAGTACTTC | CASSLVQREVYEQYF
many | TRBJ2-1 | TRBD2 | TRBV30 | TGTGCCTGGAGTTCGGCACTAGCGGCAAACAATGAGCAGTTCTTC | CAWSSALAANNEQFF
once | TRBJ2-5 | TRBD2 | TRBV20-1 | TGCAGTGCTAGAGACCCTCGACTAGCGCTGGGGACCCAGTACTTC | CSARDPRLALGTQYF
many | TRBJ1-1 | TRBD1 | TRBV20-1 | TGCAGTGCTAGAAAGGGCGGGACAGGGGGCACTGAAGCTTTCTTT | CSARKGGTGGTEAFF
few | TRBJ2-1 | TRBD2 | TRBV20-1 | TGCAGCTCGCAAACACACCGGACTAGCCTAGGTGAGCAGTTCTTC | CSSQTHRTSLGEQFF
many | TRBJ1-1 | NA | TRBV12-3/TRBV12-4 | TGTGCCAGCAGTTTCAACAGTTTGTTCACTGAAGCTTTCTTT | CASSFNSLFTEAFF
many | TRBJ2-7 | NA | TRBV7-9 | TGTGCCAGCAGCTTCCAGGGTGGTGGCTACGAGCAGTACTTC | CASSFQGGGYEQYF
NA | TRBJ1-1 | NA | TRBV7-9 | TGTGCCAGCAGCAACAGATTTGAAGCTTTCTTT | CASSNRFEAFF
NA | TRBJ2-7 | NA | TRBV6-2/TRBV6-3 | TGTGCCAGCAGTTACCCGGGACGCGTGATTGACGAGCAGTACTTC | CASSYPGRVIDEQYF
NA | TRBJ2-1 | TRBD2 | TRBV3-1 | TGTGCCAGCAGCCCCTTTTCTAGCGGTCCCTACAATGAGCAGTTCTTC | CASSPFSSGPYNEQFF
few | TRBJ2-3 | NA | TRBV3-1 | TGTGCCAGCAGCCAAGATTTTGGCGGGAACACAGATACGCAGTATTTT | CASSQDFGGNTDTQYF
many | TRBJ1-1 | NA | TRBV7-6 | TGTGCCAGCAGCTTCGGGGAAATGAACACTGAAGCTTTCTTT | CASSFGEMNTEAFF
NA | TRBJ1-2 | NA | TRBV11-2 | TGTGCCAGCAGCTTAGGCGGGGTTAGAGGCTACACCTTC | CASSLGGVRGYTF
once | TRBJ2-3 | NA | TRBV13 | TGTGCCAGCAGCTCCCGCGGGGTGGGAGCGGAGTACACAGATACGCAGTATTTT | CASSSRGVGAEYTDTQYF
once | TRBJ2-2 | TRBD1 | TRBV24-1 | TGTGCCACCAGTGATTCCCGACAGGGGCACGGGGAGCTGTTTTTT | CATSDSRQGHGELFF
NA | TRBJ2-3 | NA | TRBV3-1 | TGTGCCAGCAGCCAAGTGTGGCCAGATACGCAGTATTTT | CASSQVWPDTQYF
many | TRBJ2-2 | NA | TRBV7-2 | TGTGCCAGCAGCTTCGCCCAGGGCGGGGAGCTGTTTTTT | CASSFAQGGELFF
NA | TRBJ2-1 | NA | TRBV7-3 | TGTGCCAGCAGCTTACATCGGGGCAGTGAGCAGTTCTTC | CASSLHRGSEQFF
few | TRBJ2-3 | NA | TRBV19 | TGTGCCAGTAAAGAGACAGGTTGGTCTGTCACAGATACGCAGTATTTT | CASKETGWSVTDTQYF
many | TRBJ2-7 | NA | TRBV7-7 | TGTGCTAGCAGCTTAGGGGGGCCGGAATCCGCCTACGAGCAGTACTTC | CASSLGGPESAYEQYF
few | TRBJ1-2 | NA | TRBV3-1 | TGTGCCAGCAGCCAAGTCGGAATTTCCCATGGCTACACCTTC | CASSQVGISHGYTF
few | TRBJ2-3 | NA | TRBV20-1 | TGCAGTGCTAGTAGGGGCAGGTTCCGCACAGATACGCAGTATTTT | CSASRGRFRTDTQYF
few | TRBJ2-7 | TRBD2 | TRBV20-1 | TGCAGTGCGATCCTAGCGGGGGGGTGGTACGAGCAGTACTTC | CSAILAGGWYEQYF
NA | TRBJ2-1 | NA | TRBV11-3 | TGTGCCAGCAGCCAAGAGACTGGGGTACATTATGGGGAGCAGTTCTTC | CASSQETGVHYGEQFF
NA | TRBJ2-1 | TRBD2 | TRBV6-2/TRBV6-3 | TGTGCCAGCGGGGGAGGGAGCGGGAGGGACAATGAGCAGTTCTTC | CASGGGSGRDNEQFF
few | TRBJ2-3 | NA | TRBV19 | TGTGCCGTAGGGAGCCTCACAGATACGCAGTATTTT | CAVGSLTDTQYF
NA | TRBJ2-3 | TRBD1 | TRBV3-1 | TGTGCCAGCAGCCAAGAGGTAATGACGGCAAAGGGGGCAAATACGCAGTATTTT | CASSQEVMTAKGANTQYF
NA | TRBJ2-7 | TRBD2 | TRBV30 | TGTGCCTGGAGCCGTGGACTAGCGGATCCCTACGAGCAGTACTTC | CAWSRGLADPYEQYF
few | TRBJ2-1 | TRBD1 | TRBV11-2 | TGTGCCACCCGGGGGGGGACAGGGGCGCGGGATGAGCAGTTCTTC | CATRGGTGARDEQFF
NA | TRBJ1-4 | NA | TRBV2 | TGTGCCAGCAGCCGGGACACCCGAGGTGAAAAACTGTTTTTT | CASSRDTRGEKLFF
NA | TRBJ1-6 | NA | TRBV4-2 | TGTGCCAGCAGGACAGGAGACACGAATTCACCCCTCCACTTT | CASRTGDTNSPLHF
few | TRBJ2-3 | TRBD2 | TRBV27 | TGTGCCAGCAGTCTGCGGGGCCGACTAGCGGGAGGGTCAGATACGCAGTATTTT | CASSLRGRLAGGSDTQYF
NA | TRBJ2-7 | NA | TRBV7-2 | TGTGCCAGCAGCTCTCTCGGACTCGGGGTGGGAGGGCAGTACTTC | CASSSLGLGVGGQYF
few | TRBJ2-5 | NA | TRBV7-9 | TGTGCCAGCAGCTTTGGCGGTCTGTACCAAGAGACCCAGTACTTC | CASSFGGLYQETQYF
NA | TRBJ1-5 | TRBD1 | TRBV28 | TGTGCCAGCAGAAAACAGGGGACCTCTCAAGCCCAGCATTTT | CASRKQGTSQAQHF
NA | TRBJ2-1 | NA | TRBV19 | TGTGCCAGTAGTATAGAGCCCCAGGGACTCTTTACGAATGAGCAGTTCTTC | CASSIEPQGLFTNEQFF
NA | TRBJ2-1 | TRBD2 | TRBV19 | TGTGCCAGTAGTACCTTACTAGCGGGTGACGCCTACAATGAGCAGTTCTTC | CASSTLLAGDAYNEQFF
once | TRBJ2-7 | NA | TRBV11-1 | TGTGCCAGCAGCTTAATGACCGGAAACTACGGGCAGTACTTC | CASSLMTGNYGQYF
NA | TRBJ1-1 | NA | TRBV5-5 | TGTGCCAGCAGCTTAGGCGAAGGGGAGTCATTGAACACTGAAGCTTTCTTT | CASSLGEGESLNTEAFF
NA | TRBJ1-5 | TRBD1 | TRBV12-3/TRBV12-4 | TGTGCCAGCAGTCCCACGGGGACAGGAGTTTATCAGCCCCAGCATTTT | CASSPTGTGVYQPQHF